The following is a T cell receptor beta chain sequence with its context. This clonotype has a handful of counts. No cognate antigen has been identified for it. Base qualities are not recorded, but no much larger clone differs from it by a single base. PBMCs were isolated by Ficoll-Paque density gradient centrifugation. The run used an Illumina NovaSeq 6000. Using 5'RACE with constant-segment primers, TCRalpha and TCRbeta cDNA libraries were constructed, with sample barcodes and unique molecular identifiers added in the process. Trizol reagent was used to extract RNA from every sample. Library amplification was performed in two PCR steps, and a second sample barcode and Illumina TruSeq adapters were introduced in the second step. Libraries were sequenced on an Illumina NovaSeq with 2 x 150 bp paired-end reads. The original pipeline was this. Reads were demultiplexed and collapsed into UMI-guided consensus sequences with migec v1.2.7. Using mixcr v2.1.11, UMI consensuses were aligned to TRA and TRB V and J templates and then assembled into clonotypes. A clonotype was counted as expanded or contracted only if both edgeR and NoisET called the change significant, with noise models trained on biological replicates. For edgeR calls, the cutoffs were a false discovery rate-adjusted p below 0.01 and a log2 fold-change threshold of 1. PCA with hierarchical clustering of max-normalized trajectories of the 1000 most abundant clonotypes was used as exploratory dynamics analysis. Each responding clone was given a CD4 or CD8 phenotype based on the CD4+ and CD8+ repertoires, which had been sequenced separately. TCRdb reanalyzed the raw reads on its own, using fastp at Q25 for trimming and MiXCR for clone calling, and kept in-frame beta chains. For every CDR3 protein sequence, its rows merge into one entry that carries the most common genes and DNA. These V and J calls are TCRdb output, not the study's own analysis. Recorded for this sample are under 200,000 distinct CDR3 sequences; less than 40% of them occurred a single time. The ten largest clones capture 9.5% to 15% of the sample.

For CDR1 and CDR2, the germline V gene lists MNHEY and SVGAGI. Cut back by 8 bases and 1 base, the V and J ends lie 14 bases apart. The cysteine opens and the phenylalanine closes a CDR3 of 14 amino acids. The kept DNA is CDR3 alone, 42 bases in frame from the first base. This sample is drawn from a study of T-cell memory formation after mild COVID-19 (dated by TCRdb to the early 2020s). About the study as a whole: TCR sequence clusters from the two donors were largely donor specific. T-cell clones expanding and contracting after mild COVID-19 in a couple of donors were tracked by longitudinal TCRalpha and TCRbeta repertoire sequencing. Two young, previously healthy adult volunteers made up the cohort, one male and one female.

Overall study results and their limits: Clones that contracted from day 15 to 85 showed balanced CD4/CD8 phenotypes, whereas a second wave of clones that expanded from day 15 to 37 leaned towards CD4+. The detection of some responding clones in pre-infection memory suggests that pre-existing cross-reactive memory T cells joined the SARS-CoV-2 response. Whether the second-wave clones peaking on day 37 were SARS-CoV-2 specific was not confirmed. The study included only a couple of mild cases, and larger cohorts that include severe cases with pre-infection samples were judged to be necessary. Contracting CD4+ clones were found mainly in CM and EM memory subsets, while CD8+ clones were enriched in EMRA.

This TCR derives from an adult woman who had mild COVID-19 (a few samples of this study predate the infection). The sample titles of this study are shuffled in the database, so cell type and time point are left out; the donor was told from shared clones. The specimen sequenced was PBMCs or a T cell subset sorted from them (not recorded which). This chain joins TRBV6-5 to TRBJ1-1; the D gene is possibly TRBD1, with 6 bases matching. The nucleotide sequence is TGTGCCAGCGGGGGAACAGGGTCGAACACTGAAGCTTTCTTT. Translated, this is CASGGTGSNTEAFF.